The clone carrying this T cell receptor (beta chain) was found many times. No antigen is known for it. The CDR3 is 12 residues long. Germline V CDR1 and CDR2: MDHEN, SYDVKM. Trimming took 3 bases from V and 2 from J, leaving 5 bases between them. The data stem from a study of human T cells and chemical hapten exposure. The study, taken as a whole, reports: Expanded TCRs showed more large CDR3 clusters than pre-sensitization or healthy control sets.

TCRdb reprocessed the RACE reads via MiXCR and lists one record per CDR3 protein. The table includes 240,000 or so distinct CDR3 sequences, 7.5% to 10% detected once. Specified time point: pre-sensitization, week 0. Treatment denoted: therapeutic diphenylcyclopropenone sensitization with weekly scalp DPC. The input for sequencing was whole blood, taken in connection with sensitization to the hapten diphenylcyclopropenone (DPC). The receptor was derived from a woman between 35 and 50 years old with alopecia areata. Some clones in this sample may be carry-over from other donors' samples. V gene TRBV28 combines with J gene TRBJ2-7; no definite D call. The CDR3 sequence is CASSFPPYEQYF. In DNA form, the CDR3 reads TGTGCCAGCAGTTTCCCCCCCTACGAGCAGTACTTC.